This passage covers 28 T cell receptor beta chains from one sample sequenced in a study of T cells after yellow fever vaccination. TCRdb reanalysed the 5' RACE reads using MiXCR and keeps one entry per CDR3 protein. The repertoire holds 45,000 to 75,000 distinct CDR3 sequences, 4.5% to 6% seen once, with 31% in the top ten. Specimen: PBMCs, either bulk or a sorted T-cell subset (CD4+, CD8+, memory, or dextramer-sorted; not recorded which), collected on the day of the yellow fever booster vaccination. These TCRs come from a man younger than 35 who received the YFV17D yellow fever vaccine.

In this sample, this clonotype turned up many times. The genes are TRBV7-9 and TRBJ2-1; D unclear. Germline CDR1 is SEHNR and CDR2 is FQNEAQ (reference sequence). This CDR3 is built from 13 residues. Trimming cost V 0 bases and J 7 bases, with 7 bases left between them. Written as DNA, the CDR3 is TGTGCCAGCAGCTTAGCGTATGCTAATGAGCAGTTCTTC. This translates into CASSLAYANEQFF.

This clonotype was counted ten times or more. This chain connects TRBV4-1 to TRBJ2-5; unclear D gene. The CDR3 has 13 residues. V lost 2 bases, J lost 2 bases, and 6 bases lay in between. CDR1 and CDR2 (germline): MGHRA, YSYEKL. CDR3 sequence (DNA): TGCGCCAGCAGCCAAAGACGGCAAGAGACCCAGTACTTC. Residues: CASSQRRQETQYF.

This clonotype occurred many times. The V call is TRBV20-1, the J call TRBJ1-2; TRBD1 aligns across 8 bases. Germline CDR1 DFQATT, CDR2 SNEGSKA (reference sequence). This CDR3 is built from 14 residues. J was trimmed by 3 bases and V by 3 bases; bases with no gene match: 6. The CDR3 region is CSARRQGFYYGYTF. Written as DNA, the CDR3 is TGCAGTGCTAGGAGACAGGGGTTTTACTATGGCTACACCTTC.

This clonotype appeared a few times. This chain joins TRBV7-2 and TRBJ1-2; D possibly corresponds to TRBD1 (5 bases). Trimming shortened V by 0 bases and J by 1 base, and 18 bases separated the two germline ends. Germline values: CDR1 SGHTA, CDR2 FQGNSA. The CDR3 runs to 18 residues. This CDR3 reads CASSLAHMGRGLNYGYTF. CDR3 sequence (DNA): TGTGCCAGCAGCTTAGCGCATATGGGGAGGGGACTTAACTATGGCTACACCTTC.

The CDR3 nucleotides read TGCGCCAGCAGCGGAACCGGGGACGAGCAGTACTTC. Translated, it gives CASSGTGDEQYF. The chain couples TRBV5-1 to TRBJ2-7; D possibly corresponds to TRBD2 (5 bases). V was cut by 4 bases and J by 5 bases, with 10 bases left in between. Germline-derived CDR1 and CDR2 are SGHRS and YFSETQ. The CDR3 contains 12 residues.

The rearrangement joins TRBV24-1 to TRBJ2-5; tentative D call: TRBD1 (5 bases). The CDR3 runs to 14 residues. V was pared by 4 bases and J by 5 bases, with 13 bases between. Per germline, CDR1 KGHDR and CDR2 SFDVKD. The CDR3: CATSDPRVGETQYF. As DNA, the CDR3 is TGTGCCACCAGTGACCCCAGGGTTGGGGAGACCCAGTACTTC.

This clonotype appeared a few times. V is TRBV5-1 and J is TRBJ2-6; the D gene is possibly TRBD1 (5 bases). V lost 2 bases and J 0 bases, leaving 9 bases between the germline ends. The CDR3 is made up of 16 amino acids. Germline CDR1 and CDR2: SGHRS and YFSETQ. CDR3 region: CASSLGVSSGANVLTF. The DNA for the CDR3 is TGCGCCAGCAGCTTAGGGGTTAGCTCTGGGGCCAACGTCCTGACTTTC.

This clonotype has ten or more counts. This rearrangement joins TRBV29-1 to TRBJ2-5; 11 nucleotides agree with TRBD1. Germline lookup yields CDR1 SQVTM and CDR2 ANQGSEA. The J segment lost 5 bases and the V segment lost 6 bases, leaving 8 bases of the junction unmatched. The CDR3 consists of 14 residues. The CDR3: CSVVRTGGSETQYF. CDR3 coding DNA: TGCAGCGTGGTCCGGACAGGGGGCTCGGAGACCCAGTACTTC.

The chain employs TRBV5-4 and TRBJ1-5, with D unresolved. The CDR3 has 16 residues. Germline V gives CDR1 SGHNT, CDR2 YYREEE (reference sequence). V lost 2 bases and J lost 4, with 16 bases in between. The CDR3 here is CASSLSTWEVNQPQHF. The CDR3 DNA reads as TGTGCCAGCAGCTTATCTACCTGGGAGGTAAATCAGCCCCAGCATTTT.

This clonotype was observed a few times. The genes are TRBV7-2 and TRBJ2-2; D perhaps matches TRBD1 (6 bases). This CDR3 comprises 17 residues. The V end was cut by 3 bases, the J end by 0 bases, with 14 bases between. In germline, CDR1 is SGHTA, CDR2 FQGNSA. As DNA, the CDR3 is TGTGCCAGCAGCTTTTATCTGAGGGGGACGAACACCGGGGAGCTGTTTTTT. This gives the protein CASSFYLRGTNTGELFF.

This clonotype was observed many times. V gene TRBV12-5 combines with J gene TRBJ2-3, with TRBD1 identical over 8 bases. Germline V CDR1 and CDR2: LGHNT, FRNRAP. This CDR3 is 15 amino acids long. V trimming: 1 base; J trimming: 6 bases; junction bases outside the gene matches: 6. In DNA form, the CDR3 reads TGTGCTAGTGGTTTGGGGCAGGGGGCGATTGATACGCAGTATTTT. Its protein product is CASGLGQGAIDTQYF.

This clonotype was recorded many times. The chain links TRBV12-3 or TRBV12-4 to TRBJ2-7, with 10 positions matching TRBD1. The CDR3 is 14 residues long. The V and J ends lost 3 bases and 5 bases, in that order; junction bases with no gene match: 4. CDR3 sequence: CASSFQDRGNEQYF. The CDR3 nucleotides read TGTGCCAGCAGTTTTCAGGACAGGGGGAACGAGCAGTACTTC.

This clonotype appeared many times. The J gene is TRBJ1-2, the V gene TRBV4-3, with 8 bases matching TRBD1. CDR3 length: 15 amino acids. The V gene's germline CDR1 is LGHNA and CDR2 YSLEER. The V and J ends lost 2 bases and 3 bases, in that order; junction bases with no gene match: 5. CDR3 in amino acids: CASSQNTGGYYGYTF. The CDR3, as DNA: TGCGCCAGCAGCCAAAATACAGGGGGATACTATGGCTACACCTTC.

This clonotype occurred many times. This chain links TRBV28 with TRBJ1-2, with D maybe TRBD1 (6 bases). The CDR3 contains 17 residues. V was clipped by 3 bases and J by 3 bases, with 20 bases between them. The germline V gene encodes CDR1 MDHEN and CDR2 SYDVKM. CDR3 region: CASSLVLGHTLDYGYTF. The CDR3 DNA reads as TGTGCCAGCAGTTTGGTCCTGGGACATACGCTAGACTATGGCTACACCTTC.

The chain couples TRBV18 to TRBJ1-1; D remains ambiguous. CDR1 is KGHSH and CDR2 is LQKENI in the germline V gene. This CDR3 has 14 amino acids. Trimming cost V 3 bases and J 3 bases, with 11 bases left between them. The CDR3 sequence is CASSPFGLDTEAFF. The CDR3 DNA sequence: TGTGCCAGCTCACCTTTTGGGTTGGACACTGAAGCTTTCTTT.

This clonotype was recorded many times. The genes are TRBV4-2 and TRBJ2-4, with TRBD1 matching over 7 bases. Germline loops: CDR1 LGHNA, CDR2 YNFKEQ. The CDR3 extends over 16 amino acids. V lost 1 base to trimming and J lost 6 bases; unmatched junction nucleotides: 9. In DNA, the CDR3 is TGTGCCAGCAGCCAAGCCGCCCAGGGGGACCGAAACATTCAGTACTTC. Translation gives CASSQAAQGDRNIQYF.

This clonotype was counted at least ten times. The J gene is TRBJ1-1, the V gene TRBV10-3; a possible D gene is TRBD1 (5 bases). Trimming left V 6 bases short and J 7 bases short, with 15 bases between. Germline V gene data show CDR1 as ENHRY and CDR2 as SYGVKD. The CDR3 runs 13 residues. The CDR3 protein is CAIRTALEGEAFF. CDR3 coding DNA: TGTGCCATCAGGACAGCCCTTGAGGGTGAAGCTTTCTTT.

The V gene is TRBV21-1, the J gene TRBJ1-5. TRBV21-1 is a recognized pseudogene. There are 15 residues in the CDR3. In DNA form, the CDR3 reads TGTGCCAGCAGCAATAAAAGGACTAGCAATCAGCCCCAGCATTTT. Protein: CASSNKRTSNQPQHF.

This clonotype was picked up a small number of times. This sequence joins TRBV10-1 and TRBJ2-2; D may be TRBD2 (5 bases). Germline V gene lookup returns CDR1 WNHNN and CDR2 SYGVQD (reference sequence). The CDR3 contains 15 residues. With 0 bases removed from V and 6 bases from J, the gap between germline ends came to 11 bases. CDR3 amino acids: CASSESSRVAGELFF. DNA of the CDR3: TGCGCCAGCAGTGAGTCTTCGAGGGTTGCCGGGGAGCTGTTTTTT.

This clonotype has at least ten counts. V gene TRBV7-9 combines with J gene TRBJ2-3; tentatively, D is TRBD1 or TRBD2 (5 bases each). Per the germline V gene, CDR1 is SEHNR and CDR2 is FQNEAQ (reference sequence). V lost 4 bases to trimming and J lost 1 base, with 9 bases between them. This CDR3 contains 14 residues. CDR3 DNA: TGTGCCAGCAGCTGGGGACCGGGCACAGATACGCAGTATTTT. It is translated as CASSWGPGTDTQYF.

This clonotype was observed at least ten times. The chain links TRBV6-5 to TRBJ1-2, with TRBD1 matching over 8 bases. Trimming cost V 6 bases and J 3 bases; bases outside gene matches: 18. This CDR3 is built from 18 residues. The germline gives CDR1 MNHEY, CDR2 SVGAGI. The CDR3 DNA is TGTGCCAGCAGGCTCAACCCGGGACAGGCGATTTCGTACTATGGCTACACCTTC. Protein product: CASRLNPGQAISYYGYTF.

Ten or more counts support this clonotype. Here the CDR3 DNA reads TGTGCCAGCAGTGACGAGAAGGGGCACACCTTC. Protein product: CASSDEKGHTF. This chain connects TRBV6-4 to TRBJ1-2, with D perhaps matching TRBD1 (5 bases). CDR3 length: 11 residues. From germline, CDR1 is MRHNA and CDR2 SNTAGT. V lost 2 bases and J 12 bases, leaving 10 bases between the germline ends.

This clonotype was seen repeatedly, ten times or more. The CDR3 is CASSHRPAGASWEQFF. The CDR3 DNA reads TGTGCCAGCAGCCACCGGCCCGCAGGGGCGTCCTGGGAGCAGTTCTTC. This chain uses TRBV7-3 with TRBJ2-1, with D possibly matching TRBD1 (6 bases). Deletions cut 5 bases from V and 10 bases from J, with 24 bases between. Germline-derived CDR1 and CDR2 are SGHTA and FQGTGA. This CDR3 spans 16 amino acids.

This clonotype has more than one count but fewer than ten. The V call is TRBV5-1, the J call TRBJ2-5, with 9 bases aligning to TRBD2. V shed 0 bases and J 2 bases; nucleotides not matched to a gene: 5. The CDR3 has 16 amino acids. Germline values: CDR1 SGHRS, CDR2 YFSETQ. The CDR3 nucleotides read TGCGCCAGCAGCTTGGACGCTAGCGGGGTGCAAGAGACCCAGTACTTC. This codes for CASSLDASGVQETQYF.

The sample holds many counts of this clonotype. This chain joins TRBV12-3 or TRBV12-4 and TRBJ1-2; 7 bases map to TRBD1. With 6 bases clipped from V and 3 bases from J, the junction kept 1 base outside the gene matches. The CDR3 contains 12 residues. CDR3 in DNA: TGTGCCAGCAGAGACAGGGACTATGGCTACACCTTC. The encoded protein is CASRDRDYGYTF.

This clonotype was seen many times. This chain joins TRBV7-9 and TRBJ1-3; D not resolved. Trimming cost V 6 bases and J 4 bases, with 13 bases left between them. CDR3 length: 14 amino acids. Per germline, CDR1 SEHNR and CDR2 FQNEAQ (reference sequence). In nucleotides, the CDR3 is TGTGCCAGCAGACCTACGTTTATCGGAAACACCATATATTTT. Protein product: CASRPTFIGNTIYF.

This clonotype was picked up a small number of times. One end of the junction is discordant with germline, which a read error may explain. The rearrangement joins TRBV7-7 to TRBJ2-3, with 10 bases lining up with TRBD2. The CDR3 totals 15 residues. CDR1 is SSHAT, CDR2 FNYEAQ, per germline (reference sequence). The CDR3 region is CASSPSGGAGDTQYF. CDR3 coding DNA: TGTGCTAGCAGCCCAAGCGGGGGGGCAGGAGATACGCAGTATTTT.

This clonotype was counted many times. The V call is TRBV6-5, the J call TRBJ1-1; D is possibly TRBD1 (5 bases). Germline assignment: CDR1 MNHEY and CDR2 SVGAGI. The CDR3 contains 15 residues. V lost 0 bases and J lost 1, with 9 bases in between. The CDR3 DNA follows: TGTGCCAGCAGTTACTCGGTTAGGGGGAACACTGAAGCTTTCTTT. Translated: CASSYSVRGNTEAFF.